This TCR beta chain was identified in a study of blood T cells in healthy people across ages. Study-level information: Template switching caught about one barcoded beta molecule for each two T cells. Findings and limits, study-wide: Observed TCR beta diversity per million T cells went down as age went up. This fall followed a roughly linear course with age.

This clonotype has a handful of counts. Its antigen is not identified. For the second PCR, which ran for roughly 6 to 11 cycles, a sample-barcoded 5' primer and a J-beta primer mix were used. Every single cDNA molecule received a tag from a template-switch adaptor with 12 random nucleotides. TCRdb called the 5' RACE reads again in MiXCR, with one record for every CDR3 protein. Among some 1.5 million distinct CDR3 sequences listed, 35% to 45% were seen once. Trimming removed 4 bases at V and 7 bases at J, with 11 bases between. There are 12 residues in the CDR3. The germline CDR1 and CDR2 sequences are SGHKS and YYEKEE (reference sequence).

The rearrangement uses TRBV5-5 and TRBJ2-5, with no clear D. The sequence derives from a woman under 30 in good health. The sample comprised blood. CDR3 region: CASSPKMRTQYF. The CDR3 DNA sequence: TGTGCCAGCAGCCCCAAGATGCGGACCCAGTACTTC.